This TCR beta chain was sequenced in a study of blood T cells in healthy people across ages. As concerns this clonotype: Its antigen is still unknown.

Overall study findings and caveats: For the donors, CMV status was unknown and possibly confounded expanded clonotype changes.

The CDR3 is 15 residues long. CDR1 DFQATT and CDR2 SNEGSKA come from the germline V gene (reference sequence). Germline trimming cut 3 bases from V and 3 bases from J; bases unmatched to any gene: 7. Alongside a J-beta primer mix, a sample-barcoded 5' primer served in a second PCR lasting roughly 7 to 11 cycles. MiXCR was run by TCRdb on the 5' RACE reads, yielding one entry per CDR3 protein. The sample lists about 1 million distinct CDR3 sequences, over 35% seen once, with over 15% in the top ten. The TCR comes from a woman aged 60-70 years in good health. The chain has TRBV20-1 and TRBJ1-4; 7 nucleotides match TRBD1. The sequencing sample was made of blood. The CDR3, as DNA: TGCAGTGCTAGCTCCAGACAGGGTTCTAATGAAAAACTGTTTTTT. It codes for CSASSRQGSNEKLFF.